Shown below are 14 T cell receptor beta chains from a single sample sequenced in a study of cytomegalovirus exposure and HLA in healthy donors (TCRdb year 2017). Libraries were prepared through the immunoSEQ multiplex PCR assay. For the multiplex PCR, a mixture combining 60 forward primers for TCR Vbeta segments and 13 reverse primers for TCR Jbeta segments was used. What TCRdb holds here is the immuneACCESS table cut down to in-frame rearrangements. Part of the clones is not present; checked against another copy, under half of the missing clones reflect an unresolved V gene, and the others are unexplained. The table for this sample lists 95,000 to 100,000 clones; 77% of them were counted only once. The ten largest clones represent less than 8.5% of the sample. Sequenced input: PBMCs. These receptors were obtained from a female donor in good health and CMV-seronegative.

V and J are TRBV2 and TRBJ2-7, with a tentative D call TRBD1 (7 bases). The CDR3 runs 15 residues. The germline CDR1 and CDR2 sequences are SNHLY and FYNNEI. V lost 1 base, J lost 4 bases, and 14 bases lay in between. CDR3 in amino acids: CASSEVAGGSYEQYF. In DNA form, the CDR3 reads TGTGCCAGCAGTGAAGTGGCAGGGGGGTCGTACGAGCAGTACTTC.

The chain joins TRBV19 to TRBJ1-2; D is uncertain. The V and J ends lost 1 base and 10 bases respectively, with 16 bases between them. This CDR3 has 14 residues. Germline CDR1 reads LNHDA; CDR2 reads SQIVND (reference sequence). CDR3 DNA sequence: TGTGCCAGTAGTATAGTTGGAGGGTCGGGCAACTACACCTTC. This translates into CASSIVGGSGNYTF.

This clone was counted a single time. The chain links TRBV9 to TRBJ1-1, with 12 bases that match TRBD1. The CDR3 totals 17 residues. With 4 bases clipped from V and 3 bases from J, the junction kept 10 bases outside the gene matches. The germline gives CDR1 SGDLS, CDR2 YYNGEE. The CDR3 reads CASSTPRDRGLDTEAFF. The CDR3 DNA reads TGTGCCAGCAGCACCCCAAGGGACAGGGGGCTTGACACTGAAGCTTTCTTT.

This clone has only a few counts. V gene TRBV5-4 combines with J gene TRBJ2-5, with 9 positions matching TRBD2. Germline-derived CDR1 and CDR2 are SGHNT and YYREEE (reference sequence). The ends lost 4 bases at V and 2 bases at J; junction bases unmatched: 9. This CDR3 has 16 amino acids. The CDR3 region has the DNA TGTGCCAGCAGCCCACCGGGACTAGCTAATCAAGAGACCCAGTACTTC. Protein: CASSPPGLANQETQYF.

The chain uses TRBV10-1 and TRBJ2-3; the match to TRBD2 covers 10 bases. The J segment lost 4 bases and the V segment lost 3 bases, leaving 7 bases of the junction unmatched. The CDR3 runs 16 residues. CDR1 is WNHNN, CDR2 SYGVQD, per germline (reference sequence). CDR3: CASSDTLAGAPDTQYF. CDR3 nucleotide sequence: TGCGCCAGCAGTGATACCCTAGCGGGGGCCCCAGATACGCAGTATTTT.

V usage is TRBV2 and J usage is TRBJ2-5; 7 nucleotides match TRBD2. Germline CDR1 is SNHLY and CDR2 is FYNNEI. The CDR3 runs to 15 residues. Unmatched junction bases numbered 8, after V lost 6 bases and J lost 1 base. CDR3 coding DNA: TGTGCCAGCAGGGCTAGCGGCGCACTCCAAGAGACCCAGTACTTC. The encoded protein is CASRASGALQETQYF.

The rearrangement uses TRBV5-1 and TRBJ2-1; 8 bases map to TRBD2. With 3 bases clipped from V and 9 bases from J, the junction kept 8 bases outside the gene matches. The CDR3 loop spans 14 amino acids. In germline, CDR1 is SGHRS, CDR2 YFSETQ. In nucleotides, the CDR3 is TGCGCCAGCAGCTCTGGGGAAGCGGGAGTTGAGCAGTTCTTC. Its protein is CASSSGEAGVEQFF. Full variable domain (remainder filled in from reference TRBV5-1 and TRBJ2-1): KAGVTQTPRYLIKTRGQQVTLSCSPISGHRSVSWYQQTPGQGLQFLFEYFSETQRNKGNFPGRFSGRQFSNSRSEMNVSTLELGDSALYLCASSSGEAGVEQFFGPGTRLTVL.

The chain joins TRBV28 to TRBJ2-7; D perhaps matches TRBD1 (6 bases). V was pared by 3 bases and J by 6 bases, with 15 bases between. Germline V gene sequence: CDR1 MDHEN, CDR2 SYDVKM. The length of the CDR3 is 14 residues. CDR3: CASSLTGGAFEQYF. In nucleotides, the CDR3 is TGTGCCAGCAGTTTGACTGGGGGCGCATTCGAGCAGTACTTC.

V and J are TRBV18 and TRBJ2-5; 9 bases map to TRBD1. CDR1 KGHSH and CDR2 LQKENI come from the germline V gene. CDR3 length: 14 amino acids. The V segment lost 3 bases and the J segment 4 bases; nucleotides outside the gene matches: 3. DNA of the CDR3: TGTGCCAGCTCACCGGGACAGGGCGGAGAGACCCAGTACTTC. This translates into CASSPGQGGETQYF.

This chain links TRBV5-6 with TRBJ2-5; a weak D match, TRBD2 (7 bases). Germline loops: CDR1 SGHDT, CDR2 YYEEEE. This CDR3 has 15 residues. The ends were cut back, 5 bases at V and 7 bases at J, with 21 bases in the middle. CDR3 protein: CASSLFSGGMGTQYF. The CDR3 nucleotides read TGTGCCAGCAGTTTATTCTCGGGGGGCATGGGGACCCAGTACTTC. The full variable domain, with the rest looked up from reference TRBV5-6 and TRBJ2-5, is DAGVTQSPTHLIKTRGQQVTLRCSPKSGHDTVSWYQQALGQGPQFIFQYYEEEERQRGNFPDRFSGHQFPNYSSELNVNALLLGDSALYLCASSLFSGGMGTQYFGPGTRLLVL.

The rearrangement uses TRBV10-2 and TRBJ1-2; TRBD1 matches at 9 bases. Germline trimming cut 5 bases from V and 3 bases from J; bases unmatched to any gene: 4. Per the germline V gene, CDR1 is WSHSY and CDR2 is SAAADI. The CDR3 sequence is 14 residues long. This CDR3 is CASSQQGAHYGYTF. DNA for the CDR3: TGCGCCAGCAGTCAACAGGGGGCGCACTATGGCTACACCTTC.

This clone was seen more than once but under ten times. The chain recombines TRBV28 with TRBJ2-1; 8 bases align to TRBD2. Germline loops: CDR1 MDHEN, CDR2 SYDVKM. Trimming took 5 bases from V and 7 from J; bases not matched to a gene: 13. The CDR3 spans 16 residues. In DNA, the CDR3 is TGTGCCAGCAGTAGTTCGGGGAGCGGGAGTGGTAATGAGCAGTTCTTC. It encodes CASSSSGSGSGNEQFF. Looking up the rest from reference TRBV28 and TRBJ2-1 gives the full variable domain: DVKVTQSSRYLVKRTGEKVFLECVQDMDHENMFWYRQDPGLGLRLIYFSYDVKMKEKGDIPEGYSVSREKKERFSLILESASTNQTSMYLCASSSSGSGSGNEQFFGPGTRLTVL.

The genes are TRBV6-6 and TRBJ2-1; 10 bases match TRBD1. CDR1 and CDR2 (germline): MNHNY, SVGAGI (reference sequence). The CDR3 spans 15 residues. V lost 6 bases to trimming and J lost 15 bases; unmatched junction nucleotides: 17. In nucleotides, the CDR3 is TGTGCCAGCAGCCTGGACAGGGGGGAGGATCGTGGTCGGTTCTTC. It yields the protein CASSLDRGEDRGRFF.

V gene TRBV5-4 combines with J gene TRBJ2-5, with TRBD2 identical over 11 bases. This CDR3 region has 17 residues. The germline gives CDR1 SGHNT, CDR2 YYREEE (reference sequence). J gave up 5 bases and V 1 base, and 10 bases lay outside the gene matches. In DNA, the CDR3 is TGTGCCAGCAGCTTGAACCTAGCGGGGGGTGAATGGGAGACCCAGTACTTC. Protein product: CASSLNLAGGEWETQYF.